The next 21 T cell receptor beta chains were all read from a single sample in a study of T cell repertoires in cytomegalovirus infection. Their antigens are not known. TCRdb re-analysed the reads in MiXCR, keeping a single row per CDR3 protein. The profile shows around 310,000 distinct CDR3 sequences, roughly 29% of them singletons. The material sequenced was cultured PBMCs, taken from culture after CMV antigen stimulation. These receptors all stem from a human donor in good health (CMV status not recorded). Some clones in this sample may be carry-over from other donors' samples.

CDR3 sequence reads: CASSPTGGYEKLFF. CDR3 sequence (DNA): TGTGCCAGCAGCCCGACAGGGGGCTATGAAAAACTGTTTTTT. V usage is TRBV7-9 and J usage is TRBJ1-4, with TRBD1 matching over 10 bases. The CDR3 totals 14 residues. The ends lost 5 bases at V and 6 bases at J; junction bases unmatched: 3. From germline, CDR1 is SEHNR and CDR2 FQNEAQ (reference sequence). Supplemented by reference TRBV7-9 and TRBJ1-4, the full variable domain reads DTGVSQNPRHKITKRGQNVTFRCDPISEHNRLYWYRQTLGQGPEFLTYFQNEAQLEKSRLLSDRFSAERPKGSFSTLEIQRTEQGDSAMYLCASSPTGGYEKLFFGSGTQLSVL.

The gene calls are TRBV5-1 and TRBJ1-1; possibly TRBD1 for D (5 bases). The CDR3 is 15 amino acids. CDR1 and CDR2 from the germline V gene are SGHRS and YFSETQ. Trimming shortened V by 3 bases and J by 6 bases, and 18 bases separated the two germline ends. The CDR3 reads CASSSGHHEVAEAFF. The CDR3 nucleotides read TGCGCCAGCAGCTCCGGACACCACGAGGTTGCTGAAGCTTTCTTT.

The rearrangement joins TRBV27 to TRBJ2-7, with no clear D. The ends were cut back, 6 bases at V and 6 bases at J, with 15 bases in the middle. This CDR3 has 13 amino acids. In germline, CDR1 is MNHEY, CDR2 SMNVEV (reference sequence). The CDR3: CASSNAPVGEQYF. CDR3 sequence (DNA): TGTGCCAGCAGCAACGCCCCGGTGGGCGAGCAGTACTTC.

This clonotype was seen ten or more times. This chain connects TRBV7-8 to TRBJ2-1; 9 bases line up with TRBD2. The germline V gene encodes CDR1 SGHVS and CDR2 FQNEAQ. The CDR3 consists of 13 residues. Trimming at V came to 1 base and at J to 15 bases, leaving 7 bases not matched to a gene. CDR3 sequence reads: CASSLGSAGGRFF. In DNA form, the CDR3 reads TGTGCCAGCAGCTTAGGGAGCGCGGGAGGGCGGTTCTTC. Based on the CDR3 plus reference TRBV7-8 and TRBJ2-1, the full variable domain is GAGVSQSPRYKVAKRGQDVALRCDPISGHVSLFWYQQALGQGPEFLTYFQNEAQLDKSGLPSDRFFAERPEGSVSTLKIQRTQQEDSAVYLCASSLGSAGGRFFGPGTRLTVL.

Here the CDR3 reads CAIETGGGEQYF. The DNA for the CDR3 is TGTGCCATCGAGACAGGGGGAGGCGAGCAGTACTTC. This chain joins TRBV10-3 and TRBJ2-7, with TRBD1 matching 9 bases. Germline V gene data show CDR1 as ENHRY and CDR2 as SYGVKD. The CDR3 is 12 residues long. V lost 8 bases to trimming and J lost 6 bases; unmatched junction nucleotides: 5.

The chain recombines TRBV10-3 with TRBJ2-1, with 11 bases lining up with TRBD2. V was pared by 6 bases and J by 4 bases, with 5 bases of the junction left unmatched. This CDR3 has 15 residues. Germline lookup yields CDR1 ENHRY and CDR2 SYGVKD. The CDR3 here is CAISAGTSGYNEQFF. Written as DNA, the CDR3 is TGTGCCATCAGCGCCGGGACTAGCGGATACAATGAGCAGTTCTTC.

This clonotype was counted between two and nine times. The V gene is TRBV28, the J gene TRBJ1-2, with a possible D match to TRBD1 (5 bases). Trimming pared 5 bases from V and 4 bases from J, leaving 8 bases between. The CDR3 is 12 residues long. Per germline, CDR1 MDHEN and CDR2 SYDVKM. The CDR3, as DNA: TGTGCCAGCAGTCCCAGGGTCTATGGCTACACCTTC. Translating gives CASSPRVYGYTF.

J is TRBJ1-6 and V is TRBV15, with D perhaps TRBD1 (5 bases). Per the germline V gene, CDR1 is LNHNV and CDR2 is YYDKDF (reference sequence). The CDR3 is made up of 16 amino acids. V was cut by 0 bases and J by 14 bases, with 20 bases left in between. CDR3 region: CATSRDWGRPPTALHF. CDR3 DNA sequence: TGTGCCACCAGCAGAGATTGGGGACGACCTCCGACGGCCCTCCACTTT. The full variable domain, its missing parts supplied by reference TRBV15 and TRBJ1-6, is DAMVIQNPRYQVTQFGKPVTLSCSQTLNHNVMYWYQQKSSQAPKLLFHYYDKDFNNEADTPDNFQSRRPNTSFCFLDIRSPGLGDTAMYLCATSRDWGRPPTALHFGNGTRLTVT.

This clonotype was picked up a small number of times. The chain is built from TRBV12-3 or TRBV12-4 and TRBJ1-1; TRBD1 matches 11 bases. The CDR3 length is 14 residues. With 2 bases clipped from V and 11 bases from J, the junction kept 7 bases outside the gene matches. CDR3 bases: TGTGCCAGCAGTTTAAGTGGAGGGGACAGGGGGGCTTTCTTT. Protein sequence: CASSLSGGDRGAFF.

There are many counts of this clonotype. V usage is TRBV27 and J usage is TRBJ2-1, with 15 bases aligning to TRBD2. V trimming: 8 bases; J trimming: 2 bases; junction bases outside the gene matches: 13. Germline CDR1 reads MNHEY; CDR2 reads SMNVEV (reference sequence). The CDR3 loop spans 19 amino acids. The CDR3 region is CASGSAGLAGGTAYNEQFF. CDR3 coding DNA: TGTGCCAGCGGAAGTGCGGGACTAGCGGGAGGAACGGCCTACAATGAGCAGTTCTTC.

This chain links TRBV6-5 with TRBJ2-3; the match to TRBD2 covers 7 bases. This CDR3 is built from 14 residues. Trimming took 10 bases from V and 2 from J; bases not matched to a gene: 9. Germline assignment: CDR1 MNHEY and CDR2 SVGAGI. The chain's CDR3 is CATSRGVDTDTQYF. CDR3 DNA sequence: TGTGCCACCTCCCGGGGGGTAGACACAGATACGCAGTATTTT.

The CDR3 protein is CSAPSAVIQETQYF. DNA of the CDR3: TGCAGTGCTCCCTCGGCCGTAATCCAAGAGACCCAGTACTTC. The V and J genes are TRBV20-1 and TRBJ2-5; D remains ambiguous. Germline V gene sequence: CDR1 DFQATT, CDR2 SNEGSKA (reference sequence). The CDR3 length is 14 residues. V gave up 5 bases and J gave up 1 base, with 14 bases separating them.

This clonotype was observed a few times. This chain links TRBV6-5 with TRBJ2-5; D may be TRBD1 or TRBD2 (6 bases each). The CDR3 has 15 amino acids. The V end lost 2 bases, the J end lost 3 bases, and 13 bases lay between the germline ends. Per germline, CDR1 MNHEY and CDR2 SVGAGI. CDR3 coding DNA: TGTGCCAGCAGTTACGAGGGGGGTTTGGAAGAGACCCAGTACTTC. This codes for CASSYEGGLEETQYF.

The chain couples TRBV7-3 to TRBJ2-7; D is uncertain. V was clipped by 5 bases and J by 6 bases, with 20 bases between them. This CDR3 is built from 15 residues. Germline CDR1 is SGHTA and CDR2 is FQGTGA. The CDR3 coding sequence is TGTGCCAGCAGCCCCTCGGGCTGGCTCCTGGGCGAGCAGTACTTC. The encoded protein is CASSPSGWLLGEQYF.

The CDR3 region has the DNA TGCGCCAGCAGCTTGGCCGACCTAGCGACCGGGGAGCTGTTTTTT. Its translation: CASSLADLATGELFF. The J gene is TRBJ2-2, the V gene TRBV5-1; D perhaps matches TRBD2 (6 bases). Germline CDR1 and CDR2: SGHRS and YFSETQ. The CDR3 is 15 residues long. The V end lost 0 bases, the J end lost 5 bases, and 11 bases lay between the germline ends.

The chain recombines TRBV12-3 or TRBV12-4 with TRBJ2-1; unclear D gene. With 6 bases removed from V and 7 bases from J, the gap between germline ends came to 13 bases. CDR3 length: 13 residues. CDR3 bases: TGTGCCAGCAGACCCGGTCCCTGGAATGAGCAGTTCTTC. Encoded protein: CASRPGPWNEQFF.

The chain carries TRBV10-1 and TRBJ1-1; no definite D call. The CDR3 has 13 residues. V lost 3 bases and J 6 bases, leaving 11 bases between the germline ends. Germline V gene lookup returns CDR1 WNHNN and CDR2 SYGVQD (reference sequence). The CDR3: CASSDNTRPEAFF. The CDR3 nucleotides read TGCGCCAGCAGTGATAACACGAGACCTGAAGCTTTCTTT.

The chain uses TRBV10-3 and TRBJ2-3, with TRBD2 as a possible D gene (6 bases). Looked up from germline, CDR1 is ENHRY and CDR2 is SYGVKD. This CDR3 comprises 14 residues. V was shortened by 8 bases and J by 6 bases, with 18 bases between the two germline ends. Here the CDR3 DNA reads TGTGCCATCTCCTCCGCGGGGAAGGGGGATACGCAGTATTTT. This codes for CAISSAGKGDTQYF.

This clonotype was seen a handful of times. The chain has TRBV4-2 and TRBJ2-7, with TRBD1 identical over 10 bases. J was trimmed by 5 bases and V by 4 bases; bases with no gene match: 8. The CDR3 runs 15 residues. Germline V gives CDR1 LGHNA, CDR2 YNFKEQ. CDR3 in amino acids: CASSLSGTGDDEQYF. The CDR3 DNA follows: TGTGCCAGCAGCCTATCCGGGACAGGGGACGACGAGCAGTACTTC.

The chain is built from TRBV9 and TRBJ2-2; D unresolved. Looked up from germline, CDR1 is SGDLS and CDR2 is YYNGEE. The CDR3 sequence is 16 residues long. The V end was cut by 3 bases, the J end by 5 bases, with 17 bases between. CDR3 region: CASSDDPQLYTGELFF. Here the CDR3 DNA reads TGTGCCAGCAGCGACGACCCGCAACTTTATACCGGGGAGCTGTTTTTT.

This sequence joins TRBV7-2 and TRBJ1-1; D is uncertain. Germline assignment: CDR1 SGHTA and CDR2 FQGNSA. Trimming removed 4 bases at V and 1 base at J, with 10 bases between. This CDR3 region has 14 residues. CDR3 amino acids: CASSSGRANTEAFF. For the CDR3, the DNA is TGTGCCAGCAGCTCCGGACGGGCGAACACTGAAGCTTTCTTT.